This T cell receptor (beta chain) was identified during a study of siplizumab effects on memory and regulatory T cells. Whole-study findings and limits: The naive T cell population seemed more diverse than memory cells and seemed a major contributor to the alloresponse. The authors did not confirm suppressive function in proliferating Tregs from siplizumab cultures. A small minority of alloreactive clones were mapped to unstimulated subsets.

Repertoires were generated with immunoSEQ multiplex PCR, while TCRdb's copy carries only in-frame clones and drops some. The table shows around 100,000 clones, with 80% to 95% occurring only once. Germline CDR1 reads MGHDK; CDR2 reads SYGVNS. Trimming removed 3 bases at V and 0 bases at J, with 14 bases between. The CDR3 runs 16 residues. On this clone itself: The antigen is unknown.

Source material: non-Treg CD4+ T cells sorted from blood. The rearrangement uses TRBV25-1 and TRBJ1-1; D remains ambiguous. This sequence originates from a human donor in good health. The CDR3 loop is CASSERFTQLNTEAFF. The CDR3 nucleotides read TGTGCCAGCAGTGAGAGATTCACCCAGCTGAACACTGAAGCTTTCTTT.